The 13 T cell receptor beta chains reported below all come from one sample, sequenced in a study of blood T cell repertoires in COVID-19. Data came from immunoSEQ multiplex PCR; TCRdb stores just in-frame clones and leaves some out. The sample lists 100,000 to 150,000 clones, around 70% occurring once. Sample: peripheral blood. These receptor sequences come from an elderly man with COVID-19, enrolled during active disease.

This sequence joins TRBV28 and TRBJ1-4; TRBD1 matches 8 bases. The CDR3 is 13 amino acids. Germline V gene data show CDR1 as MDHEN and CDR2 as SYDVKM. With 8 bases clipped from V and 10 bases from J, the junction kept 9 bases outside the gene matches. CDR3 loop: CASLTGGNGKLFF. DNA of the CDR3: TGTGCCAGCCTTACAGGGGGTAACGGAAAACTGTTTTTT.

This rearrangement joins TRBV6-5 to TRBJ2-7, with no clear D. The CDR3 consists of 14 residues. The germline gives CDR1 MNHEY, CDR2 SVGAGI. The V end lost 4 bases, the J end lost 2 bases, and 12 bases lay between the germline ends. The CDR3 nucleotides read TGTGCCAGCAGTTTCGGCGGTCCGCCCTACGAGCAGTACTTC. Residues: CASSFGGPPYEQYF.

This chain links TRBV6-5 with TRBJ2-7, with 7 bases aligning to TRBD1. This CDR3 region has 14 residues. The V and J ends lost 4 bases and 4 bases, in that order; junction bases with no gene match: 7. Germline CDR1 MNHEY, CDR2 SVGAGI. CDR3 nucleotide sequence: TGTGCCAGCAGTTTACCGGGACAGCTGTACGAGCAGTACTTC. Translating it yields CASSLPGQLYEQYF.

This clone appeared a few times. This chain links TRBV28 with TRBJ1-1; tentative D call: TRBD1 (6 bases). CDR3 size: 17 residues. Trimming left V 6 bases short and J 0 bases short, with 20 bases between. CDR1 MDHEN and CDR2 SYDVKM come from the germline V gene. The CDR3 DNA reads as TGTGCCAGCAGCCCAAACAGGGTAGGGGATATGAACACTGAAGCTTTCTTT. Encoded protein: CASSPNRVGDMNTEAFF.

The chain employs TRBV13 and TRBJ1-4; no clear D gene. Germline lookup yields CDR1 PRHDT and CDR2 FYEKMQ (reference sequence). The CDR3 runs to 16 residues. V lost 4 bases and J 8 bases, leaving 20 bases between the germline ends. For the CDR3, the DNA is TGTGCCAGCAGCTCACGAGGAGCAGCTAGTCAGGAAAAACTGTTTTTT. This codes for CASSSRGAASQEKLFF. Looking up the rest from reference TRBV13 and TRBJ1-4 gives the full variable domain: AAGVIQSPRHLIKEKRETATLKCYPIPRHDTVYWYQQGPGQDPQFLISFYEKMQSDKGSIPDRFSAQQFSDYHSELNMSSLELGDSALYFCASSSRGAASQEKLFFGSGTQLSVL.

As DNA, the CDR3 is TGTGCCAGTAGTATAACTAGGGTTACAGATACGCAGTATTTT. Translating it yields CASSITRVTDTQYF. V is TRBV19 and J is TRBJ2-3; a weak D match, TRBD2 (5 bases). The CDR3 totals 14 residues. Germline assignment: CDR1 LNHDA and CDR2 SQIVND (reference sequence). Trimming removed 2 bases at V and 3 bases at J, with 9 bases between.

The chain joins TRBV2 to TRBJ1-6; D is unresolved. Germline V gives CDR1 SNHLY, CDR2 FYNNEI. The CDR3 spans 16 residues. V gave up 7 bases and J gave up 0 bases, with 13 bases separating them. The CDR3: CASIGGFTSYNSPLHF. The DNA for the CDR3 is TGTGCCAGCATAGGAGGGTTCACCTCCTATAATTCACCCCTCCACTTT.

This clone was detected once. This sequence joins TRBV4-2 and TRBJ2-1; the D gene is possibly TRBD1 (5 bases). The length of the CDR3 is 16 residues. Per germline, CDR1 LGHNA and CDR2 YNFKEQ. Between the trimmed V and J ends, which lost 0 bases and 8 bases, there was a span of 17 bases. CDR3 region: CASSQDEAGPIDEQFF. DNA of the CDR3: TGTGCCAGCAGCCAAGATGAAGCAGGGCCCATAGATGAGCAGTTCTTC.

The DNA of the CDR3 is TGTGCCAGCTCCTTGGACAGGGGAGGTGGCTACACCTTC. It translates to CASSLDRGGGYTF. This chain connects TRBV18 to TRBJ1-2; 9 bases line up with TRBD1. Trimming at V came to 6 bases and at J to 7 bases, leaving 6 bases not matched to a gene. In germline, CDR1 is KGHSH, CDR2 LQKENI. CDR3 length: 13 amino acids.

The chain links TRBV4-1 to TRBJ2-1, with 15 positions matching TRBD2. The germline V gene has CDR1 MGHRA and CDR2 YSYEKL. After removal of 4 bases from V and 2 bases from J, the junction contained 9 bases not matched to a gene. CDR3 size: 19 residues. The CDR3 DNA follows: TGCGCCAGCAGCCCAACATTAAGGACTAGCGGGGGGGCCTACAATGAGCAGTTCTTC. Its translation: CASSPTLRTSGGAYNEQFF.

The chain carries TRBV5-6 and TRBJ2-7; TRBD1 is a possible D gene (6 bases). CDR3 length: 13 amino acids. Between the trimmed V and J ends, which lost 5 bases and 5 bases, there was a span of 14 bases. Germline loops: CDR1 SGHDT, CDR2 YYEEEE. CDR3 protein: CASSTGFPNEQYF. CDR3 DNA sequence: TGTGCCAGCAGTACAGGGTTTCCTAACGAGCAGTACTTC.

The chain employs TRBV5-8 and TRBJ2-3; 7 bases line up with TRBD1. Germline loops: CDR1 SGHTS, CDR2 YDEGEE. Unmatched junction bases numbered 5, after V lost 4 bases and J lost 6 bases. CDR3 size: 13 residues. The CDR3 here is CASSMGTEDTQYF. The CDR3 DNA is TGTGCCAGCAGCATGGGGACAGAGGATACGCAGTATTTT.

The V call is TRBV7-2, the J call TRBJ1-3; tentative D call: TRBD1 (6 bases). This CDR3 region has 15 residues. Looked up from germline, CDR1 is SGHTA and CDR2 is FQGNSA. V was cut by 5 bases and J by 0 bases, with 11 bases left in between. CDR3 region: CASSPWTASGNTIYF. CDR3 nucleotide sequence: TGTGCCAGCAGCCCCTGGACAGCCTCTGGAAACACCATATATTTT.